Detailed here is one TCR beta chain. This clone has only a few counts. It lacks a known antigen. No per-base quality is available; no much larger clone lies one base away. This specimen comes from a study of ipilimumab plus nivolumab after autologous stem cell transplantation (dated by TCRdb to 2020 to 2023). Regarding the complete study: A median of 5 ipilimumab doses and about 8 nivolumab doses was received by trial patients. The intent-to-treat population of the trial consisted of under 45 patients. Patients undergoing autologous transplant for high-risk diffuse large B cell lymphoma, mature T cell lymphoma, or multiple myeloma were enrolled in the trial. Patients in the myeloma cohort were either high-risk and transplant-naive or had relapsed within 3 years of a first autologous transplant. The paper's findings and limits, for the study overall: Combined checkpoint inhibition appeared tolerable as post-transplant consolidation, according to the authors' conclusion. The authors stated that profiles of the T cell receptor repertoire, regulatory T cell phenotype and gut microbiota provided a biologic rationale for studying this approach further.

The CDR3 contains 11 residues, cysteine and phenylalanine counted. The sequence is cut down to CDR3 DNA, 33 bases in frame from base 1. CDR1 SGHAT and CDR2 FQNNGV were looked up in the germline V gene. V gives up 5 bases and J gives up 6 bases, and the segment between their germline ends measures 7 bases. The library was made by the immunoSEQ multiplex PCR assay. The table comes from immuneACCESS by way of TCRdb, which keeps in-frame sequences with V and J called. Part of the clones is missing from these tables; in studies checked, under half for an unresolved V gene and the rest for unknown reasons. The sample includes about 43,000 clones, with 70% to 90% observed a single time. The top ten clones comprise about 0.88% of the sample. Ipilimumab was given at 1 mg/kg intravenously on day 1 of selected weeks, and checkpoint therapy started 14 to 28 days after autologous transplant. The nivolumab dose was 3 mg/kg intravenously, delivered on day 1 of weeks 1, 4, 7, 10, and every two weeks through week 26. This Phase Ib clinical trial tested ipilimumab plus nivolumab, a combined checkpoint inhibition, as consolidation after autologous stem cell transplantation.

Here the sequenced sample was PBMCs, taken in a trial of ipilimumab plus nivolumab as post-transplant consolidation. This receptor chain uses TRBV11-2 and TRBJ2-5; too little of a D gene remains to name it. This receptor was taken from a male donor with multiple myeloma. The nucleotide sequence reads TGTGCCAGCAGCCTAAGTCAGACCCAGTACTTC. This is translated as CASSLSQTQYF.